This passage covers 25 T cell receptor beta chains from one sample sequenced in a study of T cell responses to AZD1222 COVID-19 vaccine. Using immunoSEQ multiplex PCR, the repertoire was profiled, and TCRdb retains in-frame clones only, with some absent. Of 200,000 to 300,000 clones in the sample, approximately 93% were seen once. The material was peripheral blood, obtained on day 0 of AZD1222 vaccination. These receptors originate from an adult in good health.

V gene TRBV29-1 combines with J gene TRBJ2-3; TRBD2 might be the D (5 bases). This CDR3 is built from 13 residues. Trimming stripped 4 bases from V and 1 base from J, with 9 bases between. From germline, CDR1 is SQVTM and CDR2 ANQGSEA. The CDR3 DNA reads as TGCAGCGTTGGTGTGGGAGGCACAGATACGCAGTATTTT. This codes for CSVGVGGTDTQYF.

The chain is built from TRBV27 and TRBJ2-1; D gene unclear. The CDR3 covers 12 residues. V was pared by 2 bases and J by 9 bases, with 8 bases between. The germline gives CDR1 MNHEY, CDR2 SMNVEV (reference sequence). CDR3 in amino acids: CASSLRPGEQFF. DNA for the CDR3: TGTGCCAGCAGTTTACGCCCGGGTGAGCAGTTCTTC.

The chain links TRBV10-2 to TRBJ1-4; a possible D gene is TRBD1 (6 bases). Germline CDR1 WSHSY, CDR2 SAAADI. V lost 4 bases, J lost 5 bases, and 14 bases lay in between. The CDR3 spans 15 residues. This CDR3 reads CASSVGGAQNEKLFF. As DNA, the CDR3 is TGCGCCAGCAGTGTGGGGGGGGCCCAGAATGAAAAACTGTTTTTT.

The table lists this clone with a count of one. V and J are TRBV18 and TRBJ2-1; TRBD2 agrees at 9 bases. V shed 6 bases, J shed 4 bases, and the junction held 7 bases outside the gene matches. The CDR3 length is 15 residues. Germline V gene lookup returns CDR1 KGHSH and CDR2 LQKENI. The CDR3 DNA reads TGTGCCAGCTCCGGAACTAGCGGGTTATACAATGAGCAGTTCTTC. Amino acid sequence: CASSGTSGLYNEQFF.

The genes are TRBV27 and TRBJ2-2; D is uncertain. CDR3 length: 14 residues. The ends were cut back, 3 bases at V and 3 bases at J, with 8 bases in the middle. Germline assignment: CDR1 MNHEY and CDR2 SMNVEV (reference sequence). This CDR3 reads CASSLRTHTGELFF. In nucleotides, the CDR3 is TGTGCCAGCAGTTTGCGGACCCACACCGGGGAGCTGTTTTTT.

This rearrangement joins TRBV30 to TRBJ1-6; D gene uncertain. Per germline, CDR1 GTSNPN and CDR2 SVGIG (reference sequence). CDR3 length: 13 amino acids. V dropped 4 bases and J dropped 2 bases, with 6 bases sitting between them. CDR3 amino acids: CAWTAAYNSPLHF. Written as DNA, the CDR3 is TGTGCCTGGACGGCCGCCTATAATTCACCCCTCCACTTT.

This clone has only a few counts. This sequence joins TRBV28 and TRBJ2-7, with D possibly being TRBD1 (5 bases). With 5 bases removed from V and 6 bases from J, the gap between germline ends came to 20 bases. The CDR3 is 15 amino acids. Germline CDR1 is MDHEN and CDR2 is SYDVKM. The CDR3: CASSGGWQGSGEQYF. DNA of the CDR3: TGTGCCAGCAGTGGTGGCTGGCAGGGCTCCGGCGAGCAGTACTTC. Full variable domain (outside the CDR3, taken from reference TRBV28 and TRBJ2-7): DVKVTQSSRYLVKRTGEKVFLECVQDMDHENMFWYRQDPGLGLRLIYFSYDVKMKEKGDIPEGYSVSREKKERFSLILESASTNQTSMYLCASSGGWQGSGEQYFGPGTRLTVT.

The rearrangement uses TRBV20-1 and TRBJ2-1; D unclear. V lost 3 bases to trimming and J lost 7 bases, with 16 bases between them. There are 14 residues in the CDR3. Looked up from germline, CDR1 is DFQATT and CDR2 is SNEGSKA (reference sequence). DNA of the CDR3: TGCAGTGCTAGTAGACCCTCCGGATGGAATGAGCAGTTCTTC. This codes for CSASRPSGWNEQFF.

The chain recombines TRBV6-2 or TRBV6-3 with TRBJ2-1, with TRBD2 matching 7 bases. The CDR3 runs to 15 residues. V was clipped by 5 bases and J by 1 base; unmatched bases: 5. Germline-derived CDR1 and CDR2 are MNHEY and SVGEGT. The CDR3 bases are TGTGCCAGCAGTGCCAGGGAGGGATCCTACAATGAGCAGTTCTTC. Its translation is CASSAREGSYNEQFF.

This chain joins TRBV7-2 and TRBJ2-1; 7 bases line up with TRBD2. The CDR3 loop spans 15 amino acids. J lost 7 bases, V lost 1 base, and 7 bases had no gene match. Germline V CDR1 and CDR2: SGHTA, FQGNSA. CDR3 sequence: CASSLGQGGRNEQFF. In DNA, the CDR3 is TGTGCCAGCAGCTTAGGCCAGGGAGGGCGGAATGAGCAGTTCTTC.

The rearrangement links TRBV7-3 to TRBJ2-3, with a weak D call TRBD2 (6 bases). Germline-derived CDR1 and CDR2 are SGHTA and FQGTGA. The CDR3 consists of 15 residues. V lost 4 bases and J 0 bases, leaving 11 bases between the germline ends. CDR3 bases: TGTGCCAGCAGCTGGGGCGGAGGGAGCACAGATACGCAGTATTTT. This gives the protein CASSWGGGSTDTQYF. The full variable domain, in which reference TRBV7-3 and TRBJ2-3 provide the parts outside the CDR3, is GAGVSQTPSNKVTEKGKYVELRCDPISGHTALYWYRQSLGQGPEFLIYFQGTGAADDSGLPNDRFFAVRPEGSVSTLKIQRTERGDSAVYLCASSWGGGSTDTQYFGPGTRLTVL.

The chain uses TRBV7-2 and TRBJ1-5, with D maybe TRBD1 (5 bases). The CDR3 length is 13 residues. Germline CDR1 and CDR2: SGHTA and FQGNSA. Trimming removed 6 bases at V and 6 bases at J, with 12 bases between. The DNA for the CDR3 is TGTGCCAGCAGTACAGGAATAGGTCAGCCCCAGCATTTT. It specifies CASSTGIGQPQHF.

The chain uses TRBV5-1 and TRBJ2-3; D is possibly TRBD2 (6 bases). This CDR3 region has 15 residues. The ends were cut back, 5 bases at V and 0 bases at J, with 13 bases in the middle. The germline V gene has CDR1 SGHRS and CDR2 YFSETQ. CDR3 protein: CASSLALASTDTQYF. CDR3 DNA sequence: TGCGCCAGCAGTCTAGCGTTAGCTAGCACAGATACGCAGTATTTT.

This sequence joins TRBV24-1 and TRBJ1-5, with D perhaps TRBD1 (6 bases). The germline V gene has CDR1 KGHDR and CDR2 SFDVKD. The CDR3 loop spans 14 amino acids. V shed 10 bases and J shed 0 bases, with 12 bases lying between them. CDR3 nucleotides: TGTGCCACATCCGGACAGTTTAGCAATCAGCCCCAGCATTTT. Translating gives CATSGQFSNQPQHF.

This sequence joins TRBV2 and TRBJ2-2, with 8 nucleotides matching TRBD2. The CDR3 covers 15 residues. Unmatched junction bases numbered 7, after V lost 6 bases and J lost 4 bases. Germline lookup yields CDR1 SNHLY and CDR2 FYNNEI. The DNA of the CDR3 is TGTGCCAGCAGGGGGGGACTAGGAGGCACCGGGGAGCTGTTTTTT. Translation gives CASRGGLGGTGELFF.

The chain combines TRBV10-1 with TRBJ2-7; 14 bases are a match to TRBD2. J lost 5 bases, V lost 6 bases, and 9 bases had no gene match. CDR1 is WNHNN and CDR2 is SYGVQD in the germline V gene (reference sequence). The CDR3 spans 16 residues. The CDR3 DNA follows: TGCGCCAGCAGCGCCGGGACTAGCGGGAGAGGTAACGAGCAGTACTTC. Translated, it gives CASSAGTSGRGNEQYF.

The chain has TRBV5-5 and TRBJ2-2, with D maybe TRBD2 (5 bases). This CDR3 region has 15 residues. V lost 3 bases to trimming and J lost 3 bases, with 12 bases between them. Germline loops: CDR1 SGHKS, CDR2 YYEKEE (reference sequence). Written as DNA, the CDR3 is TGTGCCAGCAGCTCTCCGGGGTCCTACACCGGGGAGCTGTTTTTT. Residues: CASSSPGSYTGELFF.

Only one count was recorded for this clone. The chain recombines TRBV7-9 with TRBJ1-2, with a weak D call TRBD1 (5 bases). This CDR3 is built from 13 residues. Trimming stripped 8 bases from V and 1 base from J, with 11 bases between. CDR1 is SEHNR and CDR2 is FQNEAQ in the germline V gene (reference sequence). CDR3 sequence: CASGDGVNYGYTF. CDR3 nucleotides: TGTGCCAGCGGGGACGGAGTTAACTATGGCTACACCTTC. Full variable domain (missing parts from reference TRBV7-9 and TRBJ1-2): DTGVSQNPRHKITKRGQNVTFRCDPISEHNRLYWYRQTLGQGPEFLTYFQNEAQLEKSRLLSDRFSAERPKGSFSTLEIQRTEQGDSAMYLCASGDGVNYGYTFGSGTRLTVV.

The chain recombines TRBV2 with TRBJ1-1, with D unclear. From germline, CDR1 is SNHLY and CDR2 FYNNEI. The V end was cut by 6 bases, the J end by 1 base, with 12 bases between. This CDR3 has 14 amino acids. CDR3 bases: TGTGCCAGCAGACCCGGGAGTTCGAACACTGAAGCTTTCTTT. It is translated as CASRPGSSNTEAFF.

The J gene is TRBJ2-7, the V gene TRBV13; TRBD2 matches 8 bases. The ends lost 4 bases at V and 3 bases at J; junction bases unmatched: 2. The CDR3 sequence is 13 residues long. Germline assignment: CDR1 PRHDT and CDR2 FYEKMQ (reference sequence). CDR3: CASSSTSGYEQYF. The CDR3 bases are TGTGCCAGCAGCTCCACTAGCGGCTACGAGCAGTACTTC.

V usage is TRBV20-1 and J usage is TRBJ2-2; D assignment may be TRBD1 or TRBD2 (5 bases each). From germline, CDR1 is DFQATT and CDR2 SNEGSKA (reference sequence). This CDR3 comprises 15 residues. V was shortened by 5 bases and J by 7 bases, with 20 bases between the two germline ends. CDR3 DNA sequence: TGCAGTGCTGGTGGGGGTCGGCATCCCAGCGGGGAGCTGTTTTTT. It translates to CSAGGGRHPSGELFF.

This sequence joins TRBV4-3 and TRBJ2-3; D is tentatively TRBD1 or TRBD2 (5 bases each). Germline V lookup: CDR1 LGHNA, CDR2 YSLEER. Trimming took off 3 bases at V and 0 bases at J, with 25 bases between the two ends. The CDR3 sequence is 20 residues long. The CDR3 DNA reads as TGCGCCAGCAGCCAGCGACATCTGCCCTCGAGGGGTTTTAGCACAGATACGCAGTATTTT. It encodes CASSQRHLPSRGFSTDTQYF.

The chain uses TRBV5-1 and TRBJ1-6; D gene ambiguous. CDR1 and CDR2 (germline): SGHRS, YFSETQ. V was trimmed by 0 bases and J by 6 bases, leaving 7 bases between them. This CDR3 spans 14 amino acids. CDR3 residues: CASSLEWVNSPLHF. Written as DNA, the CDR3 is TGCGCCAGCAGCTTGGAATGGGTTAATTCACCCCTCCACTTT.

The chain links TRBV28 to TRBJ1-1, with 8 bases fitting TRBD1. With V trimmed by 7 bases and J by 7 bases, 8 bases remained unmatched. The CDR3 has 13 residues. Germline CDR1 reads MDHEN; CDR2 reads SYDVKM. This CDR3 is CASTETGGGEAFF. The DNA for the CDR3 is TGTGCCAGCACCGAAACAGGGGGGGGTGAAGCTTTCTTT.

V is TRBV19 and J is TRBJ1-5; D is uncertain. Germline V gives CDR1 LNHDA, CDR2 SQIVND (reference sequence). Trimming took off 1 base at V and 6 bases at J, with 10 bases between the two ends. The CDR3 totals 14 residues. DNA for the CDR3: TGTGCCAGTAGTATAGGATCCCCAACTCAGCCCCAGCATTTT. Amino acids: CASSIGSPTQPQHF.